This T cell receptor (beta chain) was found in a study of blood T cell repertoires in COVID-19. The wider study: Samples came from the United States, Italy and Spain, spanning acute and convalescent COVID-19. PBMCs, B-cell-depleted T cells, or T cells provided the cDNA or gDNA that made up the material.

Under the authors' procedure: Reference gene primer amplification in the assay estimated nucleated cell counts. Profiling relied on immunoSEQ multiplex PCR, and the TCRdb table lists in-frame clones only, not all of them. For V, J and clone size, that table is used; D and trimming come from the DNA. The data show more than 200,000 clones, about 87% seen once. This CDR3 contains 13 residues. The V gene's germline CDR1 is DFQATT and CDR2 SNEGSKA (reference sequence). V lost 3 bases, J lost 0 bases, and 8 bases lay in between. The V and J genes are TRBV20-1 and TRBJ1-1; no clear D. Material for sequencing was peripheral blood. The source of this sequence is a man between 65 and 85 years old with acute or convalescent COVID-19. The CDR3 loop reads CSASRGMNTEAFF. The CDR3 nucleotides read TGCAGTGCTAGTAGAGGAATGAACACTGAAGCTTTCTTT.